This entry is about one T cell receptor beta chain. Its antigen is as yet unknown. The CDR3 has 16 residues. The germline V gene has CDR1 SGHRS and CDR2 YFSETQ. V trimming: 0 bases; J trimming: 3 bases; junction bases outside the gene matches: 6. Then a second PCR, running roughly 7 to 11 cycles, was carried out with a sample-barcoded 5' primer and a J-beta primer mix. In TCRdb, the 5' RACE reads were re-called with MiXCR into one record per CDR3 protein. This sample has some 700,000 distinct CDR3 sequences, with over 20% found just once. The source of the sample is a study of blood T cells in healthy people across ages. Total RNA amounts of at least 6 micrograms were extracted per sample. Study outcomes and limitations: More naive CD4+ cells and higher diversity marked long-lived donors relative to aged donors. Estimated diversity that came from one million T cells was considered an underestimate.

V and J are TRBV5-1 and TRBJ2-3, with TRBD2 matching over 8 bases. The receptor was isolated from a man aged 70-80 years in good health. Sequencing was carried out using blood. The CDR3 nucleotides read TGCGCCAGCAGCTTGGATAGTAGCGGGGCAACAGATACGCAGTATTTT. Protein product: CASSLDSSGATDTQYF.